This TCR beta chain came from a study of blood T cell repertoires in COVID-19. Germline CDR1 LNHDA, CDR2 SQIVND (reference sequence). Trimming removed 5 bases from V and 0 bases from J, with 7 bases in between. This CDR3 is built from 13 residues. Authors' methods: Estimation of nucleated cell counts relied on the amplification of reference gene primers. Here immunoSEQ multiplex PCR was the method, and the copy in TCRdb shows in-frame clones only, minus some. V, J and clone size are taken as reported in that table, and D and trimming were inferred from the DNA itself. The sample holds some 200,000 clones; 85% to 90% are singletons and the top ten take 3% to 3.5%.

The material sequenced was PBMCs or T cells enriched from blood (not recorded which). The receptor was isolated from a woman between 50 and 59 years old in a cohort exposed to, infected with or recovered from COVID-19 (not recorded which). This sequence joins TRBV19 and TRBJ1-1; D call uncertain. The DNA of the CDR3 is TGTGCCAGTAGTCCACAAGTGAACACTGAAGCTTTCTTT. It encodes CASSPQVNTEAFF.